The clone carrying this T cell receptor (beta chain) was seen a single time. The data were taken from a study of T cell changes during pregnancy in multiple sclerosis. V dropped 0 bases and J dropped 0 bases, with 10 bases sitting between them. This CDR3 is built from 16 residues. Germline V gene data show CDR1 as SNHLY and CDR2 as FYNNEI. Profiled with immunoSEQ multiplex PCR; TCRdb holds only in-frame clones, not every one. Here the sample spans about 32,000 clones, roughly 89% being singletons. The material sequenced was CD4+ T cells from peripheral blood mononuclear cells, taken after pregnancy. V and J are TRBV2 and TRBJ2-3; possibly TRBD1 for D (5 bases). This clonotype was sampled from a female donor in good health, enrolled as a control in a pregnancy study. Here the CDR3 reads CASSEARTSSTDTQYF. The CDR3 region has the DNA TGTGCCAGCAGTGAAGCTAGGACATCTAGCACAGATACGCAGTATTTT.